The next 7 T cell receptor beta chains were all read from a single sample in a study of T cell responses to AZD1222 COVID-19 vaccine. Assay used: immunoSEQ multiplex PCR; TCRdb lists only in-frame clones, some missing. The sample lists 120,000 or so clones, nearly 90% occurring once. Here the sequenced sample was peripheral blood, taken on day 0 of AZD1222 vaccination. The receptors derive from an adult in good health.

V is TRBV6-1 and J is TRBJ1-1; weak D call: TRBD1 (6 bases). Trimming pared 2 bases from V and 5 bases from J, leaving 12 bases between. Per germline, CDR1 MNHNS and CDR2 SASEGT. The length of the CDR3 is 14 residues. In DNA, the CDR3 is TGTGCCAGCAGTGAACAACCAGGGGAAACTGAAGCTTTCTTT. The encoded protein is CASSEQPGETEAFF.

The chain employs TRBV7-2 and TRBJ2-2, with TRBD1 as a possible D gene (5 bases). CDR1 is SGHTA, CDR2 FQGNSA, per germline. This CDR3 region has 13 residues. V lost 4 bases to trimming and J lost 5 bases, with 8 bases between them. CDR3 in amino acids: CASSSDTTGELFF. The DNA of the CDR3 is TGTGCCAGCAGCTCGGACACTACCGGGGAGCTGTTTTTT.

This clone was counted a single time. V gene TRBV7-3 combines with J gene TRBJ2-2; possible D gene TRBD2, 5 bases. The germline V gene encodes CDR1 SGHTA and CDR2 FQGTGA. The CDR3 covers 12 residues. Trimming stripped 1 base from V and 13 bases from J, with 10 bases between. For the CDR3, the DNA is TGTGCCAGCAGCTTAATCGGCGGGTCGCTGTTTTTT. Protein product: CASSLIGGSLFF.

This rearrangement joins TRBV19 to TRBJ2-7; D tentatively reads TRBD1 or TRBD2 (7 bases each). There are 13 residues in the CDR3. Germline CDR1 is LNHDA and CDR2 is SQIVND (reference sequence). V was shortened by 7 bases and J by 5 bases, with 15 bases between the two germline ends. The CDR3 bases are TGTGCCAGTAAGTCGACAGGGAGGGACGAGCAGTACTTC. Encoded protein: CASKSTGRDEQYF.

The V call is TRBV19, the J call TRBJ1-1; D might be TRBD1 (5 bases). V was pared by 6 bases and J by 1 base, with 12 bases between. The CDR3 sequence is 14 residues long. CDR1 LNHDA and CDR2 SQIVND come from the germline V gene (reference sequence). The DNA for the CDR3 is TGTGCCAGTAGATCCAGGGCCCGGAACACTGAAGCTTTCTTT. The encoded protein is CASRSRARNTEAFF.

The chain is built from TRBV11-3 and TRBJ2-2, with D perhaps TRBD1 or TRBD2 (5 bases each). V was clipped by 2 bases and J by 4 bases, with 11 bases between them. The CDR3 covers 15 residues. Germline V gene data show CDR1 as SGHNT and CDR2 as YENEEA. CDR3 coding DNA: TGTGCCAGCAGCTTATACGGGGACGGCACCGGGGAGCTGTTTTTT. Residues: CASSLYGDGTGELFF.

This chain connects TRBV6-5 to TRBJ2-7, with no clear D. Trimming took off 7 bases at V and 0 bases at J, with 10 bases between the two ends. This CDR3 is built from 13 residues. Germline loops: CDR1 MNHEY, CDR2 SVGAGI. DNA for the CDR3: TGTGCCAGCACCCCGTTTGACTCCTACGAGCAGTACTTC. This sequence encodes CASTPFDSYEQYF.